The clone carrying this T cell receptor (beta chain) was observed a handful of times. Antigen specificity is unknown. These data belong to a study of T cells after yellow fever vaccination. Study overall: Each low-cell-number fraction was prepared by means of SMART-Seq v4 Ultra Low Input.

This CDR3 has 14 amino acids. Germline CDR1 SGHTA, CDR2 FQGTGA. V was cut by 2 bases and J by 0 bases, with 5 bases left in between. TCR cDNA, made by 5'RACE template switching, carried an added universal primer site and UMIs. From the 5' RACE reads, TCRdb called clonotypes with MiXCR, one entry per CDR3 protein. The repertoire includes a few hundred thousand distinct CDR3 sequences, about 4% of them detected once, and 20% to 25% sits in the top ten. Study conclusions and caveats: Relatively few clonotypes were ones that appeared in both CD4 and CD8 compartments. Post-booster repertoires contained most primary-vaccination clones again (roughly 97% CD4, approximately 88% CD8).

This clonotype originated in a man aged 18 to 29 who received the YFV17D yellow fever vaccine. The rearrangement uses TRBV7-3 and TRBJ1-3; the D is unclear. The sequencing here drew on PBMCs, taken 5 days after the yellow fever booster vaccination. The CDR3 is CASSLHGSGNTIYF. The CDR3, as DNA: TGTGCCAGCAGCTTACACGGCTCTGGAAACACCATATATTTT.